One sample yielded the 15 T cell receptor beta chains listed below, sequenced in a study of identical twins. Via MiXCR, TCRdb re-called the 5' RACE reads, giving one row per CDR3 protein. The profile shows roughly 1.6 million distinct CDR3 sequences, around 33% of them singletons. The source material was cord blood. Receptors originate from a newborn girl in good health.

This clonotype was recorded a few times. This chain uses TRBV20-1 with TRBJ2-7; possibly TRBD1 for D (6 bases). V lost 4 bases to trimming and J lost 2 bases, with 15 bases between them. Germline loops: CDR1 DFQATT, CDR2 SNEGSKA (reference sequence). The length of the CDR3 is 14 residues. CDR3 loop: CSATDRPFAYEQYF. The DNA of the CDR3 is TGCAGTGCTACGGACAGACCCTTCGCCTACGAGCAGTACTTC.

The J gene is TRBJ2-4, the V gene TRBV28; 12 bases map to TRBD2. This CDR3 contains 20 residues. V lost 2 bases to trimming and J lost 2 bases; unmatched junction nucleotides: 13. Germline lookup yields CDR1 MDHEN and CDR2 SYDVKM. In DNA form, the CDR3 reads TGTGCCAGCAGTTTACGCCGACTAGCGGGAGAATGGGGAACCAAAAACATTCAGTACTTC. Protein sequence: CASSLRRLAGEWGTKNIQYF.

This clonotype came up a few times. CDR3 sequence reads: CASMAGVTEAFF. CDR3 sequence (DNA): TGTGCCAGCATGGCAGGGGTCACTGAAGCTTTCTTT. This chain links TRBV2 with TRBJ1-1, with D possibly TRBD1 on 6 matching bases. The CDR3 totals 12 residues. Looked up from germline, CDR1 is SNHLY and CDR2 is FYNNEI. Trimming removed 7 bases from V and 4 bases from J, with 10 bases in between.

The chain couples TRBV24-1 to TRBJ2-5; TRBD2 agrees at 7 bases. Germline V gives CDR1 KGHDR, CDR2 SFDVKD. The CDR3 runs to 14 residues. Germline trimming cut 2 bases from V and 2 bases from J; bases unmatched to any gene: 1. CDR3 sequence reads: CATSDWGGQETQYF. CDR3 in DNA: TGTGCCACCAGTGATTGGGGGGGGCAAGAGACCCAGTACTTC.

This clonotype was detected only a few times. The rearrangement uses TRBV5-1 and TRBJ2-5; TRBD1 might be the D (6 bases). The J call may be in error: the DNA end matches TRBJ2-7 better. CDR3 length: 15 amino acids. Germline V gene sequence: CDR1 SGHRS, CDR2 YFSETQ. As DNA, the CDR3 is TGCGCCAGCAGCTTGGCAGGACAGATCTCCTACGAGCAGTACTTC. Translating gives CASSLAGQISYEQYF.

CDR3 amino acids: CATKTSGRNEQFF. The CDR3 DNA follows: TGCGCCACCAAGACTAGCGGGAGAAATGAGCAGTTCTTC. The rearrangement joins TRBV10-2 to TRBJ2-1; 12 bases align to TRBD2. Looked up from germline, CDR1 is WSHSY and CDR2 is SAAADI. The CDR3 consists of 13 residues. V lost 10 bases and J lost 7; bases outside the gene matches: 5.

The J gene is TRBJ2-1, the V gene TRBV6-1, with TRBD1 identical over 10 bases. V lost 6 bases to trimming and J lost 9 bases; unmatched junction nucleotides: 5. Germline loops: CDR1 MNHNS, CDR2 SASEGT. This CDR3 region has 13 residues. The CDR3 DNA reads as TGTGCCAGCAGCTCGGGACAGGGGATTGAGCAGTTCTTC. Its protein is CASSSGQGIEQFF.

This chain joins TRBV29-1 and TRBJ2-1; D perhaps matches TRBD1 (6 bases). Trimming removed 1 base at V and 5 bases at J, with 15 bases between. The germline V gene has CDR1 SQVTM and CDR2 ANQGSEA. CDR3 size: 15 residues. The CDR3 reads CSVEASTGFNNEQFF. The CDR3 DNA is TGCAGCGTTGAAGCCTCGACAGGATTTAACAATGAGCAGTTCTTC.

The chain links TRBV4-2 to TRBJ2-2, with a tentative D call TRBD1 (6 bases). The length of the CDR3 is 16 residues. Deletions cut 4 bases from V and 1 base from J, with 13 bases between. Germline loops: CDR1 LGHNA, CDR2 YNFKEQ. CDR3: CASSRTKTGNTGELFF. CDR3 in DNA: TGTGCCAGCAGCCGAACTAAGACAGGGAACACCGGGGAGCTGTTTTTT.

This clonotype was detected a few times. The chain employs TRBV4-1 and TRBJ2-3, with 9 positions matching TRBD2. Per germline, CDR1 MGHRA and CDR2 YSYEKL. Losses at the gene ends were 3 bases for V and 3 bases for J; bases not matched to a gene: 4. There are 15 residues in the CDR3. The CDR3 here is CASSHLGLATDTQYF. The CDR3, as DNA: TGCGCCAGCAGCCACCTTGGACTAGCGACAGATACGCAGTATTTT.

A few counts support this clonotype. The rearrangement uses TRBV12-5 and TRBJ1-3; no clear D gene. Trimming took 5 bases from V and 2 from J, leaving 19 bases between them. The germline gives CDR1 LGHNT, CDR2 FRNRAP. CDR3 length equals 17 residues. CDR3 residues: CASGPGSRKRAGNTIYF. The CDR3 DNA reads as TGTGCTAGTGGTCCTGGGTCCCGCAAGCGTGCTGGAAACACCATATATTTT.

The gene calls are TRBV2 and TRBJ1-1, with 9 positions matching TRBD1. The length of the CDR3 is 13 residues. J lost 10 bases, V lost 6 bases, and 9 bases had no gene match. CDR1 and CDR2 (germline): SNHLY, FYNNEI. CDR3 protein: CASSATGGGSAFF. In DNA form, the CDR3 reads TGTGCCAGCAGCGCGACAGGGGGAGGTTCAGCTTTCTTT.

The chain joins TRBV20-1 to TRBJ1-2; D call uncertain. V lost 5 bases, J lost 7 bases, and 14 bases lay in between. Germline V gene sequence: CDR1 DFQATT, CDR2 SNEGSKA (reference sequence). This CDR3 contains 12 residues. In DNA, the CDR3 is TGCAGTGCTTACCTCGGACCGCCTGGCTACACCTTC. Translated: CSAYLGPPGYTF.

The chain carries TRBV25-1 and TRBJ2-7; perhaps TRBD2 as D (5 bases). Germline lookup yields CDR1 MGHDK and CDR2 SYGVNS. This CDR3 is built from 13 residues. The V end lost 4 bases, the J end lost 6 bases, and 13 bases lay between the germline ends. The CDR3 protein is CASSVSEMGEQYF. In DNA, the CDR3 is TGTGCCAGCAGTGTTAGCGAGATGGGCGAGCAGTACTTC.

This clonotype has a handful of counts. The chain couples TRBV7-2 to TRBJ2-3; the match to TRBD2 covers 12 bases. Per the germline V gene, CDR1 is SGHTA and CDR2 is FQGNSA. The trim removed 2 bases at V and 4 bases at J, leaving 4 bases unmatched. The CDR3 totals 16 residues. The DNA for the CDR3 is TGTGCCAGCAGCTTATATCTAGCGGGGGGGCCAGATACGCAGTATTTT. This sequence encodes CASSLYLAGGPDTQYF.